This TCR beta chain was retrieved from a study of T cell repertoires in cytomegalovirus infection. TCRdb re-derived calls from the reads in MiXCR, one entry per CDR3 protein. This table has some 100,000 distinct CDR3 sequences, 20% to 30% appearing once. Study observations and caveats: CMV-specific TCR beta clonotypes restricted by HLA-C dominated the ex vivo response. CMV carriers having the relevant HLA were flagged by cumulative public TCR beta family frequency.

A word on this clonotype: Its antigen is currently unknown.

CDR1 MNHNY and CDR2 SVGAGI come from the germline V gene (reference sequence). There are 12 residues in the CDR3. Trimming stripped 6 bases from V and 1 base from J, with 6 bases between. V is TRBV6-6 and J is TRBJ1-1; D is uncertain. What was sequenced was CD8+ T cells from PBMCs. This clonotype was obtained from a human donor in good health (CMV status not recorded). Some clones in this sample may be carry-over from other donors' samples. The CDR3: CASSIKNTEAFF. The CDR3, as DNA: TGTGCCAGCAGCATAAAGAACACTGAAGCTTTCTTT.